This TCR beta chain stems from a study of T-cell reconstitution after alpha-beta-depleted transplantation in children (TCRdb year 2016). For the study in its entirety: T-cell immune reconstitution after TCRalphabeta/CD19-depleted allogeneic hematopoietic cell transplantation in children was quantitatively tracked in the study by means of TCR repertoire profiling.

The CDR3 contains 17 residues, cysteine and phenylalanine counted. The kept DNA is CDR3 alone, 51 bases in frame from the first base. The germline V gene provides CDR1 LGHNA and CDR2 YNFKEQ. V trim: 0 bases; J trim: 4 bases; unmatched bases: 7. What the work shows at the level of the full study, not this receptor alone: Apparently early alphabetaT-cell count recovery about two months after transplant reportedly relied on only several hundred rapidly expanded clones derived from non-depleted graft cells. Hyperexpanded clone frequencies declined over subsequent months; after one year, T-cell counts and TCRbeta diversity were mostly attributed to newly produced T cells. In some patients, high TCRbeta diversity at day 60 was attributed to recipient T cells and intrathymic progenitors that had survived conditioning.

The treatment or condition label, as the study defines it: allogeneic hematopoietic cell transplantation with graft depleted of TCRalphabeta T cells and CD19 B cells. The transplant recipients were children given TCRalphabeta/CD19-depleted allogeneic hematopoietic cell grafts. Library creation used PCR. The run used an Illumina HiSeq 2500. TCR libraries were prepared with molecular barcoding, using unique molecular identifiers to normalize TCRbeta repertoire quantification. TCRdb ran its own pipeline on the public reads, namely fastp trimming at Q25 and MiXCR clone calling, and kept in-frame beta chains. CDR3 protein duplicates are merged, each entry listing the most common genes and DNA. In this sample the table shows fewer than 1 million distinct CDR3 sequences, 15% to 20% of which occur a single time. The ten largest account for around 5% of the sample. Only a few counts were recorded for this clonotype. The antigen it recognizes is unknown. Base qualities are not recorded, but no much larger clone differs from it by a single base.

The clonotype originates from a male patient between 5 and 17 years old who had a stem cell transplant for acute lymphoblastic leukemia, so the T cells may come from the graft donor. The chain was built from TRBV4-2 and TRBJ2-1; the central 9 bases match TRBD1. Source: PBMCs, mostly from graft donor cells, taken 360 days after TCRalphabeta/CD19-depleted stem cell transplant. The CDR3 protein: CASSQEAGQGGYNEQFF. In nucleotides, the sequence is TGTGCCAGCAGCCAAGAGGCGGGACAGGGTGGGTACAATGAGCAGTTCTTC.